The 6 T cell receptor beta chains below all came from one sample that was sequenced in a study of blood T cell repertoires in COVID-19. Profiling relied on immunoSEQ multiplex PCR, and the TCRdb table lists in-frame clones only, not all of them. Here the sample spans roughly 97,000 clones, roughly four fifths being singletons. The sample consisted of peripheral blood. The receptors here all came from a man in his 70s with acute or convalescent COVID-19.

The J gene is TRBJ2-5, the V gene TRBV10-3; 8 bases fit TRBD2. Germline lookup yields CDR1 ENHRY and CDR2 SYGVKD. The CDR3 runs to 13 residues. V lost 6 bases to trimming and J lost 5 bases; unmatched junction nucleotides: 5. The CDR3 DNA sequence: TGTGCCATCAGAGGAACGGGGGGGGAGACCCAGTACTTC. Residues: CAIRGTGGETQYF.

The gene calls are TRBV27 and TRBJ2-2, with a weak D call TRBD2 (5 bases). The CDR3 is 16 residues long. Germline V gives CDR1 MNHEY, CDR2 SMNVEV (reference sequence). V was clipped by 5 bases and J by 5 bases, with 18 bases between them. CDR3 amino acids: CASSPTGLNPTGELFF. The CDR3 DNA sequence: TGTGCCAGCAGTCCCACGGGGTTAAATCCAACCGGGGAGCTGTTTTTT.

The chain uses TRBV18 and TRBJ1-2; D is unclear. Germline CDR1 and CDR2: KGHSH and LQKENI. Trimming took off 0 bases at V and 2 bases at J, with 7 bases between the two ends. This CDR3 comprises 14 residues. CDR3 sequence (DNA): TGTGCCAGCTCACCACCAGAGGCGAACTATGGCTACACCTTC. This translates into CASSPPEANYGYTF. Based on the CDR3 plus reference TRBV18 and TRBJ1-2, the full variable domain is NAGVMQNPRHLVRRRGQEARLRCSPMKGHSHVYWYRQLPEEGLKFMVYLQKENIIDESGMPKERFSAEFPKEGPSILRIQQVVRGDSAAYFCASSPPEANYGYTFGSGTRLTVV.

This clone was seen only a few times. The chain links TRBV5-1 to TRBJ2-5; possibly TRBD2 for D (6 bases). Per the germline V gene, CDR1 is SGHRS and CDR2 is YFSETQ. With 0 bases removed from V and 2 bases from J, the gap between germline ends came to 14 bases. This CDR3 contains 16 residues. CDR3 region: CASSLEGGEGQETQYF. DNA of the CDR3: TGCGCCAGCAGCTTGGAGGGAGGAGAGGGTCAAGAGACCCAGTACTTC.

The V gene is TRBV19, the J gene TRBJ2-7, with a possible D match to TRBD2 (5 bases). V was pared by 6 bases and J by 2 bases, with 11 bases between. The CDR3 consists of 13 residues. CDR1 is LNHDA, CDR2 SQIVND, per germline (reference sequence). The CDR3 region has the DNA TGTGCCAGTAGCCGGACTGTAACCTACGAGCAGTACTTC. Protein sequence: CASSRTVTYEQYF. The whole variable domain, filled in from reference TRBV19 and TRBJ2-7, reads DGGITQSPKYLFRKEGQNVTLSCEQNLNHDAMYWYRQDPGQGLRLIYYSQIVNDFQKGDIAEGYSVSREKKESFPLTVTSAQKNPTAFYLCASSRTVTYEQYFGPGTRLTVT.

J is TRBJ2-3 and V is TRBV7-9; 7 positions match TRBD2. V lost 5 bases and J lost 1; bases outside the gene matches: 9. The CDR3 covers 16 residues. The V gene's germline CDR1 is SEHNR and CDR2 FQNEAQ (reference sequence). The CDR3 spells CASSPSLTSGTDTQYF. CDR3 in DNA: TGTGCCAGCAGCCCTAGCCTAACTAGCGGCACAGATACGCAGTATTTT.